What follows are 30 T cell receptor beta chains derived from one specimen sequenced in a study of CXCR3-negative and CXCR3-positive naive CD8 T cells. Researchers prepared the TRB cDNA libraries using 5' RACE with UMI labels. TCRdb re-analyzed the 5' RACE reads; it lists each CDR3 protein once, without DNA. This repertoire includes fewer than 95,000 distinct CDR3 sequences. Sequenced: naive CXCR3- CD8+ T cells from blood. Subset described: CD45RO-CCR7+CD27+CD95- naive CD8+ T cells lacking CXCR3 (TNR3-). The receptors derive from a human donor in good health. Some clones in this sample may be carry-over from other donors' samples.

The genes are TRBV6-6 and TRBJ2-5; TCRdb names TRBD2, which stays unverified in the absence of DNA. Germline CDR1 is MNHNY and CDR2 is SVGAGI (reference sequence). The CDR3 consists of 15 residues. CDR3: CASTAGLEIYETQYF.

V usage is TRBV11-2 and J usage is TRBJ2-3. The CDR3 runs to 14 residues. Germline loops: CDR1 SGHAT, CDR2 FQNNGV. The CDR3 region is CASSMEFSTDTQYF. The full variable domain, rest sourced from reference TRBV11-2 and TRBJ2-3, is EAGVAQSPRYKIIEKRQSVAFWCNPISGHATLYWYQQILGQGPKLLIQFQNNGVVDDSQLPKDRFSAERLKGVDSTLKIQPAKLEDSAVYLCASSMEFSTDTQYFGPGTRLTVL.

The V gene is TRBV7-9, the J gene TRBJ1-3; TCRdb outputs TRBD1, but without DNA this stays unchecked. The CDR3 sequence is 14 residues long. Per the germline V gene, CDR1 is SEHNR and CDR2 is FQNEAQ (reference sequence). This CDR3 is CASSFRDGQNTIYF.

The chain has TRBV5-1 and TRBJ2-7; TCRdb's D gene call, TRBD2, goes unchecked for lack of DNA. Germline V gene lookup returns CDR1 SGHRS and CDR2 YFSETQ. The CDR3 contains 17 residues. The CDR3 spells CASSLVASGGAPHEQYF.

The CDR3 loop is CASSLAGPTDTQYF. The chain links TRBV5-1 to TRBJ2-3; TCRdb's D gene call, TRBD1, goes unchecked for lack of DNA. CDR1 is SGHRS and CDR2 is YFSETQ in the germline V gene. This CDR3 spans 14 amino acids.

The genes are TRBV25-1 and TRBJ2-1; TCRdb outputs TRBD2, but without DNA this stays unchecked. Germline V gene sequence: CDR1 MGHDK, CDR2 SYGVNS. There are 14 residues in the CDR3. The CDR3 sequence is CASRPSGGSNEQFF.

The chain joins TRBV27 to TRBJ1-6; the D call from TCRdb, TRBD1, cannot be confirmed without DNA. The CDR3 runs 14 residues. Per germline, CDR1 MNHEY and CDR2 SMNVEV (reference sequence). The chain's CDR3 is CAGRPAGGGEPLHF.

This rearrangement joins TRBV7-9 to TRBJ2-7; TCRdb proposes TRBD2, but this gene call is untestable without DNA. The length of the CDR3 is 16 residues. Looked up from germline, CDR1 is SEHNR and CDR2 is FQNEAQ (reference sequence). The CDR3 sequence: CASSFGLAGRSYEQYF.

The gene calls are TRBV29-1 and TRBJ2-7; the D gene TCRdb calls, TRBD1, cannot be checked with no DNA. The CDR3 has 11 amino acids. The germline gives CDR1 SQVTM, CDR2 ANQGSEA. CDR3 sequence: CSGQGVHEQYF.

V is TRBV29-1 and J is TRBJ2-3. Germline CDR1 and CDR2: SQVTM and ANQGSEA. The CDR3 length is 14 residues. The CDR3 loop reads CSVVDLRGTDTQYF.

The V and J genes are TRBV28 and TRBJ2-7; the D call from TCRdb, TRBD2, cannot be confirmed without DNA. This CDR3 spans 16 amino acids. In germline, CDR1 is MDHEN, CDR2 SYDVKM. The CDR3 sequence: CASSALAGGATYEQYF.

This sequence joins TRBV19 and TRBJ1-2; absent DNA, TCRdb's TRBD1 call cannot be checked. The CDR3 runs to 12 residues. CDR1 and CDR2 from the germline V gene are LNHDA and SQIVND (reference sequence). CDR3 region: CASTKDSYGYTF.

This chain connects TRBV29-1 to TRBJ2-7; checking the TCRdb D call of TRBD2 is not possible without DNA. CDR1 and CDR2 (germline): SQVTM, ANQGSEA. The CDR3 extends over 14 amino acids. The CDR3 region is CSVELADNSYEQYF.

The V and J genes are TRBV12-3 or TRBV12-4 and TRBJ2-7. The CDR3 is 14 residues long. The CDR3 here is CASSLDDSSYEQYF.

The chain carries TRBV12-3 or TRBV12-4 and TRBJ2-5; TCRdb designates TRBD2, a call that cannot be tested without DNA. This CDR3 contains 15 residues. The CDR3: CASSLTSGSGETQYF.

Here the CDR3 reads CASSLEGFASYEQYF. The chain couples TRBV7-2 to TRBJ2-7. CDR1 is SGHTA and CDR2 is FQGNSA in the germline V gene. The length of the CDR3 is 15 residues.

The V gene is TRBV20-1, the J gene TRBJ2-7; no DNA is available, so the TRBD1 call from TCRdb remains unchecked. The CDR3 extends over 11 amino acids. Germline assignment: CDR1 DFQATT and CDR2 SNEGSKA (reference sequence). CDR3 in amino acids: CSASWGPEQYF.

This chain connects TRBV7-2 to TRBJ2-7. Per the germline V gene, CDR1 is SGHTA and CDR2 is FQGNSA. This CDR3 has 14 amino acids. This chain's CDR3 is CASSLSGPLWEQYF.

The chain is built from TRBV7-8 and TRBJ2-1; no DNA is available, so the TRBD1 call from TCRdb remains unchecked. CDR1 SGHVS and CDR2 FQNEAQ come from the germline V gene. The CDR3 sequence is 15 residues long. This CDR3 is CASSSETGMDNEQFF.

The V call is TRBV29-1, the J call TRBJ1-1; TCRdb calls TRBD1, which cannot be checked without DNA. The CDR3 is 12 amino acids. Germline V CDR1 and CDR2: SQVTM, ANQGSEA. The chain's CDR3 is CSVNTGETEAFF. The entire variable domain, with the rest obtained from reference TRBV29-1 and TRBJ1-1, is as follows: SAVISQKPSRDICQRGTSLTIQCQVDSQVTMMFWYRQQPGQSLTLIATANQGSEATYESGFVIDKFPISRPNLTFSTLTVSNMSPEDSSIYLCSVNTGETEAFFGQGTRLTVV.

The chain couples TRBV6-5 to TRBJ1-1. The germline V gene encodes CDR1 MNHEY and CDR2 SVGAGI. This CDR3 comprises 13 residues. CDR3 residues: CASRDIANTEAFF.

The chain employs TRBV29-1 and TRBJ1-2. This CDR3 comprises 11 residues. The germline CDR1 and CDR2 sequences are SQVTM and ANQGSEA. The CDR3 sequence: CSVSRQNGYTF.

This sequence joins TRBV6-2 or TRBV6-3 and TRBJ2-1; TCRdb lists TRBD1, though no DNA is available to test this call. CDR3 length: 16 amino acids. Germline V gives CDR1 MNHEY, CDR2 SVGEGT. The CDR3 sequence: CASSQGGAPSYNEQFF.

The J gene is TRBJ2-7, the V gene TRBV19; the D gene TCRdb calls, TRBD2, cannot be checked with no DNA. The CDR3 sequence is 18 residues long. The V gene's germline CDR1 is LNHDA and CDR2 SQIVND (reference sequence). This CDR3 reads CASSIDPWTSGNTYEQYF. The variable domain in full, with the rest retrieved from reference TRBV19 and TRBJ2-7, is DGGITQSPKYLFRKEGQNVTLSCEQNLNHDAMYWYRQDPGQGLRLIYYSQIVNDFQKGDIAEGYSVSREKKESFPLTVTSAQKNPTAFYLCASSIDPWTSGNTYEQYFGPGTRLTVT.

This chain connects TRBV7-8 to TRBJ2-3; as DNA is missing, the TRBD1 call by TCRdb cannot be tested. The germline gives CDR1 SGHVS, CDR2 FQNEAQ. The CDR3 is 19 residues long. CDR3 in amino acids: CASSFLGYLGQIDTDTQYF. The whole variable domain, remainder taken from reference TRBV7-8 and TRBJ2-3, is GAGVSQSPRYKVAKRGQDVALRCDPISGHVSLFWYQQALGQGPEFLTYFQNEAQLDKSGLPSDRFFAERPEGSVSTLKIQRTQQEDSAVYLCASSFLGYLGQIDTDTQYFGPGTRLTVL.

This sequence joins TRBV7-6 and TRBJ2-7. The length of the CDR3 is 13 residues. Germline V gene sequence: CDR1 SGHVS, CDR2 FNYEAQ. The CDR3 sequence: CASSLGPVYEQYF.

The rearrangement links TRBV7-2 to TRBJ2-1. The length of the CDR3 is 16 residues. The V gene's germline CDR1 is SGHTA and CDR2 FQGNSA. CDR3 in amino acids: CASSSSRSRSYNEQFF.

This chain connects TRBV27 to TRBJ2-7. Germline V gives CDR1 MNHEY, CDR2 SMNVEV (reference sequence). CDR3 length: 14 residues. CDR3 region: CASSSHSFFSEQYF.

This chain joins TRBV28 and TRBJ2-3; TCRdb designates TRBD1, a call that cannot be tested without DNA. This CDR3 is 21 amino acids long. The germline V gene has CDR1 MDHEN and CDR2 SYDVKM. CDR3: CASSFANTRQGDGANTDTQYF.

The chain carries TRBV5-4 and TRBJ2-5; with no DNA, the TCRdb D assignment of TRBD2 cannot be verified. Germline V CDR1 and CDR2: SGHNT, YYREEE (reference sequence). The CDR3 consists of 15 residues. This CDR3 reads CASSLTSGGQETQYF. The full variable domain, in which reference TRBV5-4 and TRBJ2-5 provide the parts outside the CDR3, is ETGVTQSPTHLIKTRGQQVTLRCSSQSGHNTVSWYQQALGQGPQFIFQYYREEENGRGNFPPRFSGLQFPNYSSELNVNALELDDSALYLCASSLTSGGQETQYFGPGTRLLVL.